The 14 T cell receptor beta chains given below trace back to one sample, sequenced in a study of blood T cell repertoires in COVID-19. Profiled with immunoSEQ multiplex PCR; TCRdb holds only in-frame clones, not every one. The sample records over 75,000 clones, 86% being singletons. Material: peripheral blood. The receptors stem from a human donor in a cohort sampled during active COVID-19.

The rearrangement joins TRBV7-2 to TRBJ2-3; tentative D call: TRBD2 (5 bases). Germline values: CDR1 SGHTA, CDR2 FQGNSA. V lost 5 bases to trimming and J lost 4 bases, with 16 bases between them. The CDR3 contains 15 residues. This CDR3 reads CASSRLASRADTQYF. The CDR3, as DNA: TGTGCCAGCAGCCGTCTAGCCTCAAGGGCAGATACGCAGTATTTT.

This chain connects TRBV5-4 to TRBJ2-5, with no clear D. Looked up from germline, CDR1 is SGHNT and CDR2 is YYREEE (reference sequence). This CDR3 is built from 16 residues. V was shortened by 3 bases and J by 0 bases, with 15 bases between the two germline ends. CDR3 sequence: CASSSRHLSYQETQYF. The DNA of the CDR3 is TGTGCCAGCAGCTCAAGACATTTATCGTACCAAGAGACCCAGTACTTC.

This rearrangement joins TRBV19 to TRBJ1-1; no definite D call. Trimming pared 4 bases from V and 6 bases from J, leaving 18 bases between. This CDR3 has 15 amino acids. The germline CDR1 and CDR2 sequences are LNHDA and SQIVND (reference sequence). The CDR3 DNA reads TGTGCCAGTAGTACGCGGACGCCGATCGGGGCTGAAGCTTTCTTT. Encoded protein: CASSTRTPIGAEAFF.

The chain carries TRBV6-6 and TRBJ2-7, with D maybe TRBD1 (6 bases). Germline lookup yields CDR1 MNHNY and CDR2 SVGAGI (reference sequence). This CDR3 is 14 amino acids long. The V gene lost 0 bases and the J gene lost 7 bases, with 13 bases spanning the gap. CDR3 sequence (DNA): TGTGCCAGCAGTTACTCGAACAGGGCTCGAGAGCAGTACTTC. This gives the protein CASSYSNRAREQYF.

The genes are TRBV5-1 and TRBJ2-3; D not certain. The CDR3 runs 13 residues. V lost 1 base to trimming and J lost 0 bases, with 3 bases between them. CDR1 is SGHRS and CDR2 is YFSETQ in the germline V gene. The CDR3 region has the DNA TGCGCCAGCAGCTTGCCTAGCACAGATACGCAGTATTTT. It specifies CASSLPSTDTQYF.

This chain links TRBV7-9 with TRBJ2-3; 9 positions match TRBD2. There are 15 residues in the CDR3. The ends lost 1 base at V and 6 bases at J; junction bases unmatched: 5. Germline-derived CDR1 and CDR2 are SEHNR and FQNEAQ (reference sequence). The CDR3 region is CASSLGPAGGDTQYF. DNA of the CDR3: TGTGCCAGCAGCTTAGGCCCAGCGGGGGGTGATACGCAGTATTTT. Supplemented by reference TRBV7-9 and TRBJ2-3, the full variable domain reads DTGVSQNPRHKITKRGQNVTFRCDPISEHNRLYWYRQTLGQGPEFLTYFQNEAQLEKSRLLSDRFSAERPKGSFSTLEIQRTEQGDSAMYLCASSLGPAGGDTQYFGPGTRLTVL.

V gene TRBV10-3 combines with J gene TRBJ2-5; TRBD2 agrees at 15 bases. The CDR3 runs to 17 residues. V was pared by 4 bases and J by 0 bases, with 3 bases of the junction left unmatched. Germline V lookup: CDR1 ENHRY, CDR2 SYGVKD. The CDR3 nucleotides read TGTGCCATCAGTGGAGGACTAGCGGGGGGGAACCAAGAGACCCAGTACTTC. Translating gives CAISGGLAGGNQETQYF.

This clone occurred once. V is TRBV20-1 and J is TRBJ2-7, with D tentatively TRBD1 (6 bases). The CDR3 runs 11 residues. Looked up from germline, CDR1 is DFQATT and CDR2 is SNEGSKA (reference sequence). The ends were cut back, 6 bases at V and 3 bases at J, with 9 bases in the middle. CDR3 protein: CSAEGVYEQYF. The CDR3 nucleotides read TGCAGTGCCGAGGGGGTCTACGAGCAGTACTTC.

The J gene is TRBJ2-2, the V gene TRBV3-1 (or the pseudogene TRBV3-2), with no clear D. This CDR3 has 12 amino acids. The germline gives CDR1 LGHDT, CDR2 YNNKEL (reference sequence). V lost 4 bases and J lost 5, with 5 bases in between. The CDR3 DNA is TGTGCCAGCAGCCCGAGAACCGGGGAGCTGTTTTTT. This codes for CASSPRTGELFF.

The rearrangement links TRBV29-1 to TRBJ2-1; 8 nucleotides line up with TRBD1. The V gene's germline CDR1 is SQVTM and CDR2 ANQGSEA. Germline trimming cut 3 bases from V and 7 bases from J; bases unmatched to any gene: 11. This CDR3 region has 15 residues. CDR3 DNA: TGCAGCGTTGATACCCGGGCAGGGGGCTGGAATGAGCAGTTCTTC. Protein sequence: CSVDTRAGGWNEQFF.

The chain carries TRBV4-3 and TRBJ2-7; D remains unclear. The germline V and J ends were trimmed by 0 bases and 4 bases, with 10 bases remaining between them. The CDR3 is 14 residues long. The germline CDR1 and CDR2 sequences are LGHNA and YSLEER. In DNA form, the CDR3 reads TGCGCCAGCAGCCAAGAGTCAGAGGCTTACGAGCAGTACTTC. Protein sequence: CASSQESEAYEQYF.

This rearrangement joins TRBV3-1 (or the pseudogene TRBV3-2) to TRBJ2-7, with D tentatively TRBD1 (5 bases). This CDR3 has 17 amino acids. Between the trimmed V and J ends, which lost 0 bases and 3 bases, there was a span of 18 bases. The V gene's germline CDR1 is LGHDT and CDR2 YNNKEL (reference sequence). DNA for the CDR3: TGTGCCAGCAGCCAAGAAACAGGACCCCTGAACTACTACGAGCAGTACTTC. Translation gives CASSQETGPLNYYEQYF.

V usage is TRBV4-1 and J usage is TRBJ2-7; tentative D call: TRBD2 (5 bases). Deletions cut 0 bases from V and 0 bases from J, with 9 bases between. From germline, CDR1 is MGHRA and CDR2 YSYEKL. The CDR3 runs to 15 residues. CDR3 region: CASSQERGNSYEQYF. CDR3 in DNA: TGCGCCAGCAGCCAAGAACGAGGGAACTCCTACGAGCAGTACTTC.

The rearrangement uses TRBV4-3 and TRBJ2-2; D is perhaps TRBD2 (5 bases). This CDR3 is built from 14 residues. Looked up from germline, CDR1 is LGHNA and CDR2 is YSLEER. V lost 1 base and J 6 bases, leaving 9 bases between the germline ends. This CDR3 is CASSQVTGSGELFF. Here the CDR3 DNA reads TGCGCCAGCAGCCAAGTCACGGGGTCCGGGGAGCTGTTTTTT.